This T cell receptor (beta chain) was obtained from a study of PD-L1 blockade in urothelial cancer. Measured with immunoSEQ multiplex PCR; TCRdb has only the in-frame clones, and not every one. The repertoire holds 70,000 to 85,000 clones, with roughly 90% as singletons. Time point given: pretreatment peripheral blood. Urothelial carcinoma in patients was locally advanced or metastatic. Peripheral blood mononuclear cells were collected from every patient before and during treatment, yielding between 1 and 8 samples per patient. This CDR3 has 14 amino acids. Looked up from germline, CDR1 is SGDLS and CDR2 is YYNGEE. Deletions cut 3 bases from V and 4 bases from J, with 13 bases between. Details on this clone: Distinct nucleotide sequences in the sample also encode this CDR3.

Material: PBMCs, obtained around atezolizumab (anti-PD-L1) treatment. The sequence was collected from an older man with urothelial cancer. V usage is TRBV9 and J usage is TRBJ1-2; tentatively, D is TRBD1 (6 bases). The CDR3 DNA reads TGTGCCAGCAGCGCCACAGGGTCCTTCTATGGCTACACCTTC. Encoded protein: CASSATGSFYGYTF.